This TCR beta chain was documented in a study of blood T cell repertoires in COVID-19. Generated by immunoSEQ multiplex PCR, the TCRdb table keeps only in-frame clones and is missing some. This sample has roughly 430,000 clones, with over 75% found just once. Each participant's cohort was designated according to participant-reported clinical history. This sequence originates from a woman between 35 and 50 years old with acute COVID-19. Sequenced: PBMCs or T cells enriched from blood (not recorded which).

The CDR3 DNA follows: TGTGCCAGCAGCAAGACACGGCTCACAGGCTATGGCTACACCTTC. Amino acid sequence: CASSKTRLTGYGYTF. The J gene is TRBJ1-2, the V gene TRBV3-1 (or the pseudogene TRBV3-2), with a possible D match to TRBD1 (5 bases). Germline CDR1 is LGHDT and CDR2 is YNNKEL (reference sequence). V was shortened by 5 bases and J by 4 bases, with 17 bases between the two germline ends. The CDR3 is 15 amino acids.